Each of the 8 T cell receptor beta chains below was sequenced from the same sample in a study of blood T cell repertoires in COVID-19. The method was immunoSEQ multiplex PCR; TCRdb's version includes in-frame clones alone and lacks a portion of them. The top ten clones hold around 1.5% of a sample with about 270,000 clones, more than 75% of them seen once. What was sequenced was peripheral blood. These receptors were collected from an older woman who had recovered from COVID-19.

This clone appeared a single time. The chain uses TRBV11-2 and TRBJ1-3; the D gene is possibly TRBD1 (5 bases). Trimming took 2 bases from V and 0 from J, leaving 11 bases between them. The length of the CDR3 is 16 residues. Germline V gene data show CDR1 as SGHAT and CDR2 as FQNNGV. CDR3 DNA: TGTGCCAGCAGCTTAAGGCGGGGGAGCTCTGGAAACACCATATATTTT. It is translated as CASSLRRGSSGNTIYF.

This chain links TRBV6-2 or TRBV6-3 with TRBJ1-2; D not certain. The CDR3 has 13 amino acids. V was pared by 6 bases and J by 4 bases, with 12 bases between. Germline V CDR1 and CDR2: MNHEY, SVGEGT. CDR3 residues: CASSPRPVYGYTF. The DNA for the CDR3 is TGTGCCAGCAGCCCCAGGCCAGTCTATGGCTACACCTTC.

The chain has TRBV28 and TRBJ2-7, with 11 bases fitting TRBD1. This CDR3 has 15 residues. After removal of 8 bases from V and 2 bases from J, the junction contained 8 bases not matched to a gene. Germline CDR1 reads MDHEN; CDR2 reads SYDVKM. The CDR3 spells CASGSPGQGAYEQYF. CDR3 DNA sequence: TGTGCCAGCGGATCCCCGGGACAGGGGGCCTACGAGCAGTACTTC. Complete variable domain (other parts from reference TRBV28 and TRBJ2-7): DVKVTQSSRYLVKRTGEKVFLECVQDMDHENMFWYRQDPGLGLRLIYFSYDVKMKEKGDIPEGYSVSREKKERFSLILESASTNQTSMYLCASGSPGQGAYEQYFGPGTRLTVT.

The J gene is TRBJ1-3, the V gene TRBV5-1; D unclear. CDR1 and CDR2 from the germline V gene are SGHRS and YFSETQ. The V gene lost 0 bases and the J gene lost 4 bases, with 14 bases spanning the gap. The CDR3 runs 16 residues. CDR3 DNA: TGCGCCAGCAGCTTGGATGGGCTGGCCGGCGGAAACACCATATATTTT. Its protein is CASSLDGLAGGNTIYF.

V gene TRBV6-5 combines with J gene TRBJ2-7, with a possible D match to TRBD2 (6 bases). Trimming took off 8 bases at V and 7 bases at J, with 24 bases between the two ends. The germline gives CDR1 MNHEY, CDR2 SVGAGI. The CDR3 runs to 15 residues. CDR3 DNA: TGTGCCAGCCTCAAGCTTCAAGAAGGGAGGAGGGAGCAGTACTTC. Protein product: CASLKLQEGRREQYF.

The rearrangement joins TRBV7-8 to TRBJ2-3, with D uncertain. Germline V gives CDR1 SGHVS, CDR2 FQNEAQ. The length of the CDR3 is 15 residues. Deletions cut 5 bases from V and 1 base from J, with 13 bases between. The CDR3 sequence is CASSTRHGGTDTQYF. Written as DNA, the CDR3 is TGTGCCAGCAGCACCAGACATGGCGGCACAGATACGCAGTATTTT.

This clone was picked up a small number of times. This chain connects TRBV7-9 to TRBJ1-1, with D unresolved. V lost 5 bases and J 8 bases, leaving 12 bases between the germline ends. Germline CDR1 and CDR2: SEHNR and FQNEAQ (reference sequence). The CDR3 totals 12 residues. The CDR3 bases are TGTGCCAGCAGCCACGGGTTGCTCGAAGCTTTCTTT. It yields the protein CASSHGLLEAFF.

The chain employs TRBV11-2 and TRBJ2-7, with 8 bases fitting TRBD2. The CDR3 consists of 15 residues. Trimming cost V 5 bases and J 2 bases; bases outside gene matches: 8. CDR1 is SGHAT and CDR2 is FQNNGV in the germline V gene. The CDR3 DNA sequence: TGTGCCAGCAGCCGTGAGCGGGGGCCGACCTACGAGCAGTACTTC. This sequence encodes CASSRERGPTYEQYF.